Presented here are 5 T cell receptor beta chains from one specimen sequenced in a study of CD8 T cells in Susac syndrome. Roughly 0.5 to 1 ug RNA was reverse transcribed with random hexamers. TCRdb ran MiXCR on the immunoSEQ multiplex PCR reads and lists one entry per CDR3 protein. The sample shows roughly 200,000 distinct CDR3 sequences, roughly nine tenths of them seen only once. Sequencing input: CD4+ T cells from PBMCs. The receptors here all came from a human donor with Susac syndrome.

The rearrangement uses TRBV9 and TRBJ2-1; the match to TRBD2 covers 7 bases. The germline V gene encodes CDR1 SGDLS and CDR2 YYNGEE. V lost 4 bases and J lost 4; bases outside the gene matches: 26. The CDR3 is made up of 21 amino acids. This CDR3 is CASSYSNSLAANAYNYNEQFF. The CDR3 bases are TGTGCCAGCAGCTATAGTAATTCTCTAGCGGCCAATGCATATAATTACAATGAGCAGTTCTTC.

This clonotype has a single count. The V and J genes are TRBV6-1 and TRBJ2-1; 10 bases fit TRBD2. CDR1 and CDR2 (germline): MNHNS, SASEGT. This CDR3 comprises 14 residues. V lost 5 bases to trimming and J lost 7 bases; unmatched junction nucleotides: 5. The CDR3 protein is CASSLAGGWNEQFF. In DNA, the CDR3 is TGTGCCAGCAGTTTAGCGGGGGGCTGGAATGAGCAGTTCTTC.

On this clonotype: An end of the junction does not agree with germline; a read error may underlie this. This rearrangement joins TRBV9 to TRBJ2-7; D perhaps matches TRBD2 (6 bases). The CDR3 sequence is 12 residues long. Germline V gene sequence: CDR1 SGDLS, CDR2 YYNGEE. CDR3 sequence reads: CASNVYGGEQYF. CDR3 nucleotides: TGTGCCAGCAACGTATACGGGGGCGAGCAGTACTTC.

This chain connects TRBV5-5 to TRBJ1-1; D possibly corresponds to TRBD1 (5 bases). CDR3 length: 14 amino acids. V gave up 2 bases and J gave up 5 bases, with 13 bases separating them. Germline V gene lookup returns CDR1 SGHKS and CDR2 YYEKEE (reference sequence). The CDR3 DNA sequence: TGTGCCAGCAGCTTTCGCCTGGGGCAAACTGAAGCTTTCTTT. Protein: CASSFRLGQTEAFF.

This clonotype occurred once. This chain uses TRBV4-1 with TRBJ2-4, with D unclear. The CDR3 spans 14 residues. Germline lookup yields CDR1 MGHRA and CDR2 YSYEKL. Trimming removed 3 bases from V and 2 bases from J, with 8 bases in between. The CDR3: CASSQWETKNIQYF. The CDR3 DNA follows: TGCGCCAGCAGCCAGTGGGAAACCAAAAACATTCAGTACTTC.